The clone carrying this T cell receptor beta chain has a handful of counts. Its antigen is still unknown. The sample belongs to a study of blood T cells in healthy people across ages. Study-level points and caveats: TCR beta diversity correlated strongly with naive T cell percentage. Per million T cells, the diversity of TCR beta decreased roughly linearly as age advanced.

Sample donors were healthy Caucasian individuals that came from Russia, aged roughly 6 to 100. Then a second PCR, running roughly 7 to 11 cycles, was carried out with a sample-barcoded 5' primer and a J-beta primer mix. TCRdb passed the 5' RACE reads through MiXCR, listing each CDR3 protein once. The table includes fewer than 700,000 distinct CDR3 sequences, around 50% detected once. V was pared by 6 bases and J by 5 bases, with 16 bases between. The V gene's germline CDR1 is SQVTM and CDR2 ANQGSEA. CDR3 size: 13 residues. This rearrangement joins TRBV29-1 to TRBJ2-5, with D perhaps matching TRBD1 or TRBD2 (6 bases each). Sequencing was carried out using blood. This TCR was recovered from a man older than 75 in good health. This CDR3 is CSVATWGAETQYF. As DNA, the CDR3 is TGCAGCGTCGCAACATGGGGGGCTGAGACCCAGTACTTC.